One sample yielded the 6 T cell receptor beta chains listed below, sequenced in a study of breast tumors, draining lymph nodes, adjacent tissues. MiXCR was run by TCRdb on the multiplex PCR reads, yielding one entry per CDR3 protein. The repertoire includes tens of thousands of distinct CDR3 sequences, under 35% of them detected once, and 8.5% to 14% sits in the top ten. Sequencing was performed on breast tumor tissue. The receptors originated from a female donor with breast cancer. Some clones in this sample may be carry-over from other donors' samples.

This clonotype was seen many times. V gene TRBV18 combines with J gene TRBJ2-7; D remains unclear. Germline CDR1 is KGHSH and CDR2 is LQKENI. Trimming cost V 3 bases and J 2 bases, with 8 bases left between them. This CDR3 contains 13 residues. CDR3 coding DNA: TGTGCCAGCTCACCCTCGTTCCCCTACGAGCAGTACTTC. Its translation is CASSPSFPYEQYF.

This clonotype was detected ten times or more. The chain carries TRBV20-1 and TRBJ1-5; a possible D gene is TRBD1 (5 bases). Per germline, CDR1 DFQATT and CDR2 SNEGSKA (reference sequence). V was pared by 6 bases and J by 6 bases, with 12 bases between. The CDR3 runs 12 residues. The CDR3 sequence: CSADSGGQPQHF. CDR3 DNA sequence: TGCAGTGCAGATTCGGGGGGTCAGCCCCAGCATTTT.

Ten or more counts support this clonotype. V and J are TRBV25-1 and TRBJ2-1; D possibly uses TRBD1 or TRBD2 (5 bases each). The CDR3 covers 15 residues. Per germline, CDR1 MGHDK and CDR2 SYGVNS. The V end lost 2 bases, the J end lost 5 bases, and 13 bases lay between the germline ends. The CDR3 reads CASSEAGTDNNEQFF. The CDR3 coding sequence is TGTGCCAGCAGTGAAGCCGGGACCGATAACAATGAGCAGTTCTTC.

This clonotype is judged medium-sized. The chain couples TRBV5-8 to TRBJ2-2; D is perhaps TRBD2 (6 bases). The CDR3 length is 16 residues. CDR1 and CDR2 (germline): SGHTS, YDEGEE. V was shortened by 0 bases and J by 4 bases, with 13 bases between the two germline ends. The CDR3: CASSLGGGGITGELFF. The CDR3 nucleotides read TGTGCCAGCAGCTTGGGAGGCGGAGGGATCACCGGGGAGCTGTTTTTT.

This clonotype was observed at least ten times. The chain couples TRBV19 to TRBJ2-1; 9 positions agree with TRBD2. From germline, CDR1 is LNHDA and CDR2 SQIVND (reference sequence). Unmatched junction bases numbered 2, after V lost 3 bases and J lost 2 bases. The CDR3 has 15 amino acids. For the CDR3, the DNA is TGTGCCAGTAGTATCGCTAGCGGGGCCTACAATGAGCAGTTCTTC. It encodes CASSIASGAYNEQFF.

This clonotype was recorded many times. The rearrangement uses TRBV3-1 and TRBJ1-2; maybe TRBD1 (5 bases). Germline CDR1 reads LGHDT; CDR2 reads YNNKEL (reference sequence). This CDR3 comprises 13 residues. Trimming pared 4 bases from V and 3 bases from J, leaving 9 bases between. The chain's CDR3 is CASSLTGDYGYTF. The CDR3 nucleotides are TGTGCCAGCAGCCTAACAGGAGACTATGGCTACACCTTC.